The T cell receptor beta chain under discussion was sequenced for a study of cytomegalovirus exposure and HLA in healthy donors. General study points: Presence/absence analyses rested on an assumption that sequencing depth was roughly uniform across donors. A link between a missense DCLRE1C variant and TCR beta V- and J-gene trimming emerged from a later analysis.

Both 60 Vbeta primers and 13 Jbeta primers went into the PCR. The protocol was immunoSEQ multiplex PCR, while the TCRdb copy is restricted to in-frame clones and leaves out a portion. The sample holds 130,000 or so clones, roughly four fifths seen once. As regards this clone: The target antigen is unknown.

Healthy people donating bone marrow made up the donors. Germline V gives CDR1 MDHEN, CDR2 SYDVKM. Losses at the gene ends were 4 bases for V and 3 bases for J; bases not matched to a gene: 18. This CDR3 spans 18 amino acids. The sequenced material came from PBMCs. V usage is TRBV28 and J usage is TRBJ2-7; 7 positions match TRBD1. The source of this sequence is a man between 18 and 35 years old in good health and CMV-seropositive. The CDR3 region has the DNA TGTGCCAGCAGTTCATGGGGAACTGGGGCAGGGGGTGTCTACGAGCAGTACTTC. Its protein is CASSSWGTGAGGVYEQYF.